The present T cell receptor beta chain was sequenced within a study of blood T cells in healthy people across ages. Primers used in a second PCR of roughly 6 to 11 cycles were a sample-barcoded 5' primer and a J-beta primer mix. The yield of each sample was at least 2.5 million CDR3-containing paired-end reads. One entry per CDR3 protein, called by TCRdb with MiXCR from the 5' RACE reads. The data show around 1.5 million distinct CDR3 sequences, roughly 32% seen once. Sample donors were healthy Caucasian individuals that came from Russia, aged roughly 6 to 100. Isolation per sample recovered at least 6 million PBMCs. The source of this sequence is a woman aged 30 to 39 in good health. The sequencing sample was made of blood.

The CDR3, as DNA: TGTGCCAGCAGCTTGCAGGGGGATGGCACTGAAGCTTTCTTT. This sequence encodes CASSLQGDGTEAFF. The V call is TRBV11-1, the J call TRBJ1-1, with 7 bases fitting TRBD1. The CDR3 is 14 residues long. The trim removed 3 bases at V and 4 bases at J, leaving 5 bases unmatched. The germline V gene has CDR1 SGHAT and CDR2 FQDESV (reference sequence).